The rows below give T cell receptor beta chains drawn from one sample of a study of T cell changes during pregnancy in multiple sclerosis. TCRdb's table, derived via immunoSEQ multiplex PCR, lists solely in-frame clones and lacks some. The sample lists about 68,000 clones, 75% to 95% occurring once. The sequenced sample was peripheral blood, obtained in the second trimester of pregnancy. The origin of the receptors is a female donor with multiple sclerosis, enrolled in a pregnancy study. The CDR3 runs from the conserved cysteine through the conserved F or W. A D gene is named only where the DNA matches it firmly. Part of the rows lack a size; the others show once, few, many or a class for expanded clones.

TRBJ2-7 TRBD1 . TRBV9 CASSAGTGNAHEQYF TGTGCCAGCAGCGCCGGGACAGGAAATGCCCACGAGCAGTACTTC
TRBJ1-1 TRBD1 . TRBV14 CASSPVEGAVTEAFF TGTGCCAGCAGCCCCGTCGAGGGGGCAGTGACTGAAGCTTTCTTT
TRBJ1-1 . . TRBV7-3 CASSLDRNTEAFF TGTGCCAGCAGCCTGGACAGGAACACTGAAGCTTTCTTT
TRBJ2-5 . . TRBV30 CAWSVQQMEQYF TGTGCCTGGAGTGTACAACAAATGGAGCAGTACTTC
TRBJ2-3 . once TRBV12-2 CASRRTGLAGGHDTQYF TGTGCAAGTCGCAGAACAGGACTAGCGGGGGGGCATGATACGCAGTATTTT
TRBJ1-2 TRBD1 . TRBV19 CASSIGTGTGGYTF TGTGCCAGTAGTATCGGGACAGGGACGGGTGGCTACACCTTC
TRBJ1-6 TRBD1 . TRBV28 CASSTSGGRTLHF TGTGCCAGCAGTACTTCAGGGGGGCGCACCCTCCACTTT
TRBJ1-3 TRBD1 . TRBV6-6 CASEVGQGAPGNTIYF TGTGCCAGCGAAGTAGGACAGGGGGCGCCTGGAAACACCATATATTTT
TRBJ1-4 . . TRBV7-3 CASSLTREPNEKLFF TGTGCCAGCAGCTTAACCAGGGAACCTAATGAAAAACTGTTTTTT
TRBJ2-2 . . TRBV10-3 CAISELQGNTGELFF TGTGCCATCAGTGAACTACAGGGGAACACCGGGGAGCTGTTTTTT
TRBJ1-5 . . TRBV4-3 CASSQGVYSSLYSNQPQHF TGCGCCAGCAGCCAAGGAGTCTACAGCTCCCTATATAGCAATCAGCCCCAGCATTTT
TRBJ1-1 . once TRBV18 CASSPLGQTVGAFF TGTGCCAGCTCACCCCTTGGACAGACTGTCGGAGCTTTCTTT
TRBJ1-1 . . TRBV6-5 CASSFAGNTEAFF TGTGCCAGCAGTTTTGCGGGAAACACTGAAGCTTTCTTT
TRBJ1-1 TRBD1 . TRBV19 CASSRGQGRYTEAFF TGTGCCAGTAGTAGGGGACAGGGTCGGTACACTGAAGCTTTCTTT
TRBJ1-1 TRBD1 . TRBV6-5 CASTFRTGRGTEAFF TGTGCCAGCACCTTCAGGACAGGGCGGGGCACTGAAGCTTTCTTT
TRBJ1-6 TRBD1 few TRBV30 CAWRIPGQMNSPLHF TGTGCCTGGAGGATTCCGGGACAGATGAATTCACCCCTCCACTTT
TRBJ1-2 TRBD1 . TRBV15 CATSSRQGRYGYTF TGTGCCACCAGCAGCCGACAGGGGAGATATGGCTACACCTTC
TRBJ2-1 TRBD2 . TRBV6-5 CASSPRGEPNNEQFF TGTGCCAGCAGCCCCCGGGGGGAACCTAACAATGAGCAGTTCTTC
TRBJ1-1 . . TRBV7-9 CASSFSSGSTEAFF TGTGCCAGCAGCTTCTCGTCCGGGAGCACTGAAGCTTTCTTT
TRBJ1-5 TRBD1 . TRBV7-2 CASSPRQGGQPQHF TGTGCCAGCAGCCCCCGACAGGGCGGTCAGCCCCAGCATTTT
TRBJ2-5 TRBD2 . TRBV5-1 CASSPGGNLQETQYF TGCGCCAGCAGCCCGGGGGGAAACCTCCAAGAGACCCAGTACTTC
TRBJ1-1 . . TRBV7-2 CASSLANRNTEAFF TGTGCCAGCAGCTTAGCGAACAGGAACACTGAAGCTTTCTTT
TRBJ1-6 . . TRBV18 CASSTKVAGVDSPLHF TGTGCCAGCTCAACTAAGGTGGCGGGTGTGGATTCACCCCTCCACTTT
TRBJ2-7 . . TRBV4-2 CASSQVGQKAYEQYF TGTGCCAGCAGCCAAGTGGGGCAGAAAGCCTACGAGCAGTACTTC
TRBJ2-7 . . TRBV7-6 CASVQSPAASSYEQYF TGTGCCAGCGTCCAGAGCCCAGCGGCGAGCTCCTACGAGCAGTACTTC
TRBJ2-5 . . TRBV7-8 CASSFMGLQETQYF TGTGCCAGCAGCTTCATGGGACTGCAAGAGACCCAGTACTTC
TRBJ2-7 . . TRBV27 CASSEIGRTASSYEQYF TGTGCCAGCAGTGAAATCGGTCGGACAGCCTCCTCCTACGAGCAGTACTTC
TRBJ2-3 TRBD2 . TRBV6-4 CASSASGTSGADTQYF TGTGCCAGCAGTGCCTCCGGGACTAGCGGGGCGGATACGCAGTATTTT
TRBJ2-1 TRBD2 . TRBV7-8 CASSLDGGAGDEQFF TGTGCCAGCAGCTTAGACGGGGGGGCTGGCGATGAGCAGTTCTTC
TRBJ1-6 . . TRBV18 CASSKLEAYNSPLHF TGTGCCAGCTCAAAGTTGGAGGCTTATAATTCACCCCTCCACTTT
TRBJ2-3 TRBD2 . TRBV4-3 CASSQESSGGDTQYF TGCGCCAGCAGCCAAGAGTCGAGCGGGGGTGATACGCAGTATTTT